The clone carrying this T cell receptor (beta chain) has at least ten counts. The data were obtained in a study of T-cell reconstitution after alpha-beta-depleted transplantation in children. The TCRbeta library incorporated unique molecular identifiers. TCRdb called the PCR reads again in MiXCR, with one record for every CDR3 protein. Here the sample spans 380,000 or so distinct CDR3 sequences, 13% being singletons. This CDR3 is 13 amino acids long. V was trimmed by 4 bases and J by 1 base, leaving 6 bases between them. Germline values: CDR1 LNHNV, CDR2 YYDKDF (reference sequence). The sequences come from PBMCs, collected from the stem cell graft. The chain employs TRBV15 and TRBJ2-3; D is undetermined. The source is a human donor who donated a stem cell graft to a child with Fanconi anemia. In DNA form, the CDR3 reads TGTGCCACCAGCAAGTGGGGCACAGATACGCAGTATTTT. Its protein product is CATSKWGTDTQYF.